This is a list of T cell receptor beta chains from one sample in a study of CXCR3-negative and CXCR3-positive naive CD8 T cells. TCRdb reprocessed the 5' RACE reads; each CDR3 protein has one entry and no DNA is given. This repertoire includes about 89,000 distinct CDR3 sequences. Sequencing was performed on naive CXCR3+ CD8+ T cells from blood. These receptors all stem from a human donor in good health. Some clones in this sample may be carry-over from other donors' samples. Each CDR3 is given with its conserved first and last residue.

j_call	v_call	cdr3_aa
TRBJ2-1	TRBV4-3	CASSQVSGTEQFF
TRBJ1-2	TRBV28	CASSFDRAGGTGYTF
TRBJ2-5	TRBV29-1	CSVAGGRVQETQYF
TRBJ2-3	TRBV12-3/TRBV12-4	CASSSVAGGPPADTQYF
TRBJ2-7	TRBV6-6	CASSQIGGAYEQYF
TRBJ2-7	TRBV7-9	CASSLVGTKAEQYF
TRBJ2-3	TRBV7-6	CASSLLGGGTSEDTQYF
TRBJ2-7	TRBV7-6	CASSLAYGGNYEQYF
TRBJ2-7	TRBV20-1	CSAKDGGGIDEQYF
TRBJ2-5	TRBV6-2/TRBV6-3	CASSSGQREETQYF
TRBJ2-1	TRBV7-6	CASSIDLASYNEQFF
TRBJ2-2	TRBV13	CASSWTGIDANTGELFF
TRBJ2-1	TRBV15	CATSRDSGGPVYEQFF
TRBJ1-2	TRBV7-3	CASSLGPSVFYGYTF
TRBJ2-6	TRBV4-2	CASSQPYVADRGSGANVLTF
TRBJ2-5	TRBV4-2	CASSQADQETQYF
TRBJ2-5	TRBV27	CTSSKLEETQYF
TRBJ2-1	TRBV6-5	CASTDPAGASYNEQFF
TRBJ1-1	TRBV19	CASRHPNTEAFF
TRBJ2-4	TRBV11-2	CASKTDGGKNIQYF
TRBJ1-6	TRBV7-9	CASSQPGTGDSPLHF
TRBJ2-7	TRBV7-9	CASSWDSYEQYF
TRBJ1-3	TRBV14	CASSQDPWSLGSGNTIYF
TRBJ1-1	TRBV6-2/TRBV6-3	CASSYRRIEAFF
TRBJ2-7	TRBV5-5	CASSSWGGVFEQYF
TRBJ2-2	TRBV4-3	CASSHAQGTGELFF
TRBJ2-1	TRBV7-2	CASSIVTLRSYNEQFF
TRBJ1-6	TRBV28	CASSLAAENSPLHF
TRBJ2-3	TRBV5-1	CASSPTTGPSADTQYF
TRBJ2-2	TRBV29-1	CSVDNGSGGPGELFF
TRBJ1-2	TRBV29-1	CSVGPGQGANYGYTF
TRBJ2-7	TRBV9	CASSVGGTVTYEQYF
TRBJ2-1	TRBV5-1	CASRPGLSYNEQFF
TRBJ2-1	TRBV7-8	CASSLATSGVGEQFF
TRBJ2-2	TRBV7-6	CASSLAVELFF
TRBJ2-7	TRBV12-3/TRBV12-4	CASSQKYEQYF
TRBJ2-7	TRBV7-2	CASSLGAVGYEQYF
TRBJ2-1	TRBV9	CASSDLGSYNEQFF
TRBJ2-1	TRBV12-3/TRBV12-4	CASRTSGRAFNEQFF
TRBJ2-1	TRBV6-5	CASSFQGGYNEQFF